This T cell receptor (beta chain) was captured by sequencing in a study of long-term antiretroviral therapy in people with HIV. Regarding this clone: Its antigen is not identified.

The study, taken as a whole, reports: The range of CDR3 lengths in HIV repertoires proved narrower than that found in controls.

Researchers report immunoSEQ v3.0 was run at survey level. Sequencing used immunoSEQ multiplex PCR; TCRdb keeps in-frame clones, though not all of them. There are around 16,000 clones in the sample; 77% occur only once, and about a fifth lies in the top ten. The material sequenced was unsorted PBMCs, taken 2.1 years after starting antiretroviral therapy. The TCR originated in a man in his forties with HIV.

CDR3 DNA sequence: TGTGCCAGCAGCGTGCAGGGATTCTCTGGAAACACCATATATTTT. Amino acid sequence: CASSVQGFSGNTIYF. V and J are TRBV9 and TRBJ1-3, with a tentative D call TRBD1 (5 bases). Trimming cost V 2 bases and J 0 bases, with 9 bases left between them. Per the germline V gene, CDR1 is SGDLS and CDR2 is YYNGEE. There are 15 residues in the CDR3.